This section outlines one T cell receptor beta chain sequence together with its context. Deletions cut 6 bases from V and 0 bases from J, with 8 bases between. The V gene's germline CDR1 is ENHRY and CDR2 SYGVKD. CDR3 size: 13 residues. Authors' processing steps: The authors estimated nucleated cell counts from reference gene primer amplification. Repertoires were generated with immunoSEQ multiplex PCR, while TCRdb's copy carries only in-frame clones and drops some. V and J calls and clone size are given by that table; D and trimming were obtained from the DNA. Among 13,000 to 15,000 clones listed, roughly nine tenths were seen once. These data come from a study of blood T cell repertoires in COVID-19. The overall study: There were acute and convalescent COVID-19 samples, and they came from the United States, Italy and Spain. T cells, B-cell-depleted T cells, or PBMCs supplied cDNA or gDNA.

J is TRBJ1-1 and V is TRBV10-3; D gene uncertain. This receptor was taken from a human donor in a cohort sampled during active COVID-19. Material for sequencing was peripheral blood. This CDR3 is CAIRTTVNTEAFF. CDR3 sequence (DNA): TGTGCCATCAGAACCACAGTGAACACTGAAGCTTTCTTT.